The 19 T cell receptor beta chains listed next were all sequenced from one sample in a study of Ad26.COV2.S vaccination and SARS-CoV-2 variants. Treatment specified: 15 to 20 received Ad26.COV2.S at low or high dose, single or two shots; about 5 received placebo; per-sample allocation not given. At day 63 after the first vaccine or placebo injection, samples were drawn. TCRdb's copy holds only in-frame clones and misses some; the assay was immunoSEQ multiplex PCR. The table lists approximately 300,000 clones, 85% of them singletons. Material: peripheral blood, obtained in a trial of Ad26.COV2.S vaccine versus placebo. These receptors all stem from a person aged 18 to 59 who received the Ad26.COV2.S COVID-19 vaccine or a placebo.

Remarks on this clone: This same CDR3 is encoded by further DNA sequences in the sample. This sequence joins TRBV11-3 and TRBJ1-6; D is uncertain. Trimming took off 5 bases at V and 7 bases at J, with 6 bases between the two ends. The CDR3 loop spans 12 amino acids. Per the germline V gene, CDR1 is SGHNT and CDR2 is YENEEA. CDR3 nucleotide sequence: TGTGCCAGCAGCGTTAACAATTCACCCCTCCACTTT. This sequence encodes CASSVNNSPLHF. Full variable domain (outside the CDR3, taken from reference TRBV11-3 and TRBJ1-6): EAGVVQSPRYKIIEKKQPVAFWCNPISGHNTLYWYLQNLGQGPELLIRYENEEAVDDSQLPKDRFSAERLKGVDSTLKIQPAELGDSAVYLCASSVNNSPLHFGNGTRLTVT.

The V gene is TRBV6-5, the J gene TRBJ1-1; D is undetermined. Germline loops: CDR1 MNHEY, CDR2 SVGAGI. Deletions cut 4 bases from V and 4 bases from J, with 16 bases between. The CDR3 is 15 residues long. The DNA for the CDR3 is TGTGCCAGCAGTTTCGGGGTGAAGGGAGGCACTGAAGCTTTCTTT. It codes for CASSFGVKGGTEAFF.

The V call is TRBV25-1, the J call TRBJ1-3; D is uncertain. Trimming took 8 bases from V and 0 from J, leaving 5 bases between them. The CDR3 is 12 amino acids. The germline V gene has CDR1 MGHDK and CDR2 SYGVNS. CDR3 sequence (DNA): TGTGCCAGCCTTAGCTCTGGAAACACCATATATTTT. Translating gives CASLSSGNTIYF.

Only one count was recorded for this clone. The chain recombines TRBV12-3 or TRBV12-4 with TRBJ2-1; D is perhaps TRBD2 (6 bases). The CDR3 covers 12 residues. V lost 6 bases and J 6 bases, leaving 9 bases between the germline ends. CDR3: CASSAGSNEQFF. The CDR3 coding sequence is TGTGCCAGCAGCGCCGGGAGCAATGAGCAGTTCTTC.

The J gene is TRBJ1-3, the V gene TRBV29-1; 7 bases are a match to TRBD1. Germline V gives CDR1 SQVTM, CDR2 ANQGSEA. The CDR3 runs to 13 residues. The V and J ends lost 4 bases and 2 bases, in that order; junction bases with no gene match: 2. DNA of the CDR3: TGCAGCGTTGTGACAGGGCCTGGAAACACCATATATTTT. This translates into CSVVTGPGNTIYF. Full variable domain (remainder filled in from reference TRBV29-1 and TRBJ1-3): SAVISQKPSRDICQRGTSLTIQCQVDSQVTMMFWYRQQPGQSLTLIATANQGSEATYESGFVIDKFPISRPNLTFSTLTVSNMSPEDSSIYLCSVVTGPGNTIYFGEGSWLTVV.

This clone appeared a single time. The chain links TRBV9 to TRBJ1-2; unclear D gene. In germline, CDR1 is SGDLS, CDR2 YYNGEE. Trimming cost V 4 bases and J 2 bases, with 12 bases left between them. The CDR3 extends over 14 amino acids. The DNA of the CDR3 is TGTGCCAGCAGCTTCGCGACTGTGAACTATGGCTACACCTTC. Its translation is CASSFATVNYGYTF.

Many counts were recorded for this clone. Other DNA sequences in this specimen translate into the identical CDR3. CDR3: CASSPSANYGYTF. DNA for the CDR3: TGTGCCAGCAGCCCAAGTGCTAACTATGGCTACACCTTC. V and J are TRBV6-5 and TRBJ1-2, with D unresolved. In germline, CDR1 is MNHEY, CDR2 SVGAGI. V was pared by 6 bases and J by 0 bases, with 8 bases between. This CDR3 spans 13 amino acids.

This clone was counted a single time. For the CDR3, the DNA is TGTGCCAGCAGTTTACGGACTCCCCCCTTGTTTGGCGAGCAGTACTTC. It translates to CASSLRTPPLFGEQYF. The J gene is TRBJ2-7, the V gene TRBV6-5; D perhaps matches TRBD2 (5 bases). V lost 4 bases, J lost 6 bases, and 22 bases lay in between. The length of the CDR3 is 16 residues. Germline V gene lookup returns CDR1 MNHEY and CDR2 SVGAGI.

The chain combines TRBV7-8 with TRBJ1-1; no clear D gene. V was pared by 1 base and J by 8 bases, with 8 bases between. This CDR3 is built from 12 residues. Looked up from germline, CDR1 is SGHVS and CDR2 is FQNEAQ. CDR3 DNA sequence: TGTGCCAGCAGCTTAGGGCGAGGGGAAGCTTTCTTT. Its translation is CASSLGRGEAFF.

The chain is built from TRBV2 and TRBJ2-5, with TRBD1 matching over 7 bases. J gave up 5 bases and V 5 bases, and 11 bases lay outside the gene matches. Germline assignment: CDR1 SNHLY and CDR2 FYNNEI. The CDR3 has 15 amino acids. This chain's CDR3 is CASSFQGVGEETQYF. In nucleotides, the CDR3 is TGTGCCAGCAGTTTCCAGGGGGTGGGTGAGGAGACCCAGTACTTC. Full variable domain (outside the CDR3, taken from reference TRBV2 and TRBJ2-5): EPEVTQTPSHQVTQMGQEVILRCVPISNHLYFYWYRQILGQKVEFLVSFYNNEISEKSEIFDDQFSVERPDGSNFTLKIRSTKLEDSAMYFCASSFQGVGEETQYFGPGTRLLVL.

This chain uses TRBV12-3 or TRBV12-4 with TRBJ2-5; TRBD2 is a possible D gene (5 bases). V was clipped by 5 bases and J by 2 bases, with 9 bases between them. The length of the CDR3 is 13 residues. CDR3 residues: CASSLGEQETQYF. CDR3 bases: TGTGCCAGCAGTCTCGGGGAACAAGAGACCCAGTACTTC.

This chain joins TRBV6-1 and TRBJ1-4; D not certain. V was pared by 4 bases and J by 5 bases, with 20 bases between. Germline V gene sequence: CDR1 MNHNS, CDR2 SASEGT. The CDR3 spans 17 residues. The CDR3 loop reads CASSAILADLRNEKLFF. The DNA for the CDR3 is TGTGCCAGCAGTGCGATCCTAGCGGACCTCAGGAATGAAAAACTGTTTTTT.

This clone was seen more than once but under ten times. The chain recombines TRBV6-6 with TRBJ1-6, with TRBD1 as a possible D gene (5 bases). This CDR3 has 13 residues. Germline CDR1 is MNHNY and CDR2 is SVGAGI (reference sequence). Trimming cost V 6 bases and J 10 bases, with 13 bases left between them. The CDR3 DNA is TGTGCCAGCAGCCCTCTGACAGAATCACCCCTCCACTTT. This encodes CASSPLTESPLHF.

The chain has TRBV6-4 and TRBJ2-1, with 10 bases fitting TRBD2. The CDR3 has 14 residues. Germline V CDR1 and CDR2: MRHNA, SNTAGT. V lost 3 bases to trimming and J lost 9 bases; unmatched junction nucleotides: 5. CDR3 residues: CASSDNRLAGEQFF. The CDR3 DNA reads TGTGCCAGCAGTGATAACAGACTAGCGGGTGAGCAGTTCTTC.

V is TRBV5-6 and J is TRBJ2-5; TRBD1 is a possible D gene (5 bases). The CDR3 totals 13 residues. The germline gives CDR1 SGHDT, CDR2 YYEEEE. V was clipped by 1 base and J by 3 bases, with 7 bases between them. This CDR3 reads CASSLYRKETQYF. The CDR3 DNA reads as TGTGCCAGCAGCTTGTACAGGAAAGAGACCCAGTACTTC.

This clone has a single count. V is TRBV14 and J is TRBJ2-3; 8 bases match TRBD1. Germline V gives CDR1 SGHDN, CDR2 FVKESK. CDR3 size: 19 residues. After removal of 1 base from V and 3 bases from J, the junction contained 15 bases not matched to a gene. The CDR3 nucleotides are TGTGCCAGCAGCCAAGGTCACCTCAGGGGGCGGCGTGGTACAGATACGCAGTATTTT. Encoded protein: CASSQGHLRGRRGTDTQYF.

The CDR3 region has the DNA TGTGCCAGCAGCCAGGGACATTTGGAGACCCAGTACTTC. The encoded protein is CASSQGHLETQYF. The chain combines TRBV3-1 (or the pseudogene TRBV3-2) with TRBJ2-5; tentative D call: TRBD1 (6 bases). Trimming removed 3 bases at V and 5 bases at J, with 10 bases between. The CDR3 contains 13 residues. Per the germline V gene, CDR1 is LGHDT and CDR2 is YNNKEL (reference sequence).

The chain combines TRBV6-5 with TRBJ1-1, with D perhaps TRBD1 (5 bases). The CDR3 covers 13 residues. The V end lost 10 bases, the J end lost 1 base, and 13 bases lay between the germline ends. The germline V gene encodes CDR1 MNHEY and CDR2 SVGAGI. The DNA for the CDR3 is TGTGCCACTGCCTTGGGGGGGAACACTGAAGCTTTCTTT. Its translation: CATALGGNTEAFF.

The V call is TRBV3-1 (or the pseudogene TRBV3-2), the J call TRBJ1-6; no definite D call. Trimming left V 6 bases short and J 5 bases short, with 11 bases between. Germline assignment: CDR1 LGHDT and CDR2 YNNKEL (reference sequence). The CDR3 sequence is 14 residues long. The CDR3 bases are TGTGCCAGCAGTACGACGGGGAATAATTCACCCCTCCACTTT. It codes for CASSTTGNNSPLHF.